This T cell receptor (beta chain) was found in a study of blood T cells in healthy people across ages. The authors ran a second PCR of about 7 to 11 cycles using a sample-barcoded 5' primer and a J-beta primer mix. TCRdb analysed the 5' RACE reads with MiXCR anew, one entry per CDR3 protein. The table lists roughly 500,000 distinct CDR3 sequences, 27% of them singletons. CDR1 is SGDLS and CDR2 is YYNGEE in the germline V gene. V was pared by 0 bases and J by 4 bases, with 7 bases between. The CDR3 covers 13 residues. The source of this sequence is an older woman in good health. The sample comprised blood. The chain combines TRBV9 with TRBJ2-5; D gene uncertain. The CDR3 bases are TGTGCCAGCAGCGTAGCTTTGGGAGAGACCCAGTACTTC. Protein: CASSVALGETQYF.